The clone carrying this T cell receptor (beta chain) was seen repeatedly, ten times or more. What it binds is unknown. This sample was included in a study of T cells in Graves' hyperthyroidism and ophthalmopathy. For the study at large: Peripheral blood specimens were obtained at initial diagnosis, prior to any treatment.

TCR beta CDR3 sequences were amplified from RNA transcripts. The HTBI primer set drove a first-round RT-PCR of the TCR CDR3. TCRdb reprocessed the multiplex PCR reads via MiXCR and lists one record per CDR3 protein. This sample has hundreds of thousands of distinct CDR3 sequences, with roughly 17% found just once. Germline-derived CDR1 and CDR2 are SGDLS and YYNGEE. This CDR3 is 15 amino acids long. Trimming left V 1 base short and J 2 bases short, with 10 bases between. Study-wide findings and caveats: The model forecast ophthalmopathy, anticipating it by a median about 7 months before onset. A 13 V-J model separated ophthalmopathy from stable hyperthyroidism. Most clonotypes expanded in the thyroid (above 0.001) were also present in blood.

The chain joins TRBV9 to TRBJ2-1; perhaps TRBD1 as D (6 bases). This clonotype was sampled from a young woman with Graves' ophthalmopathy. Source material: blood. In DNA form, the CDR3 reads TGTGCCAGCAGCGTATCCAGGGGCCCCTACAATGAGCAGTTCTTC. Amino acids: CASSVSRGPYNEQFF.